Here is one T cell receptor (beta chain) with its context. Indicated time point: newly diagnosed GD, antithyroid drugs for less than 3 months. PBMC-extracted RNA yielded the TCR library. Building of the TCR beta libraries involved iRepertoire HTBI primers and Arm-PCR of CDR3 regions. MiXCR was run by TCRdb on the multiplex PCR reads, yielding one entry per CDR3 protein. This sample has about 440,000 distinct CDR3 sequences, with over 15% found just once. Germline V gene lookup returns CDR1 SGHVS and CDR2 FQNEAQ. V trimming: 1 base; J trimming: 6 bases; junction bases outside the gene matches: 10. The CDR3 has 17 residues. This sample is part of a study of regulatory T cells in long-lasting Graves disease. These data also featured in a second study, about T cells in Graves' hyperthyroidism and ophthalmopathy. This second report adds: First-round RT-PCR of the TCR CDR3 relied on the HTBI primer set.

The source of this sequence is a woman in her twenties or thirties with Graves disease. Specimen: peripheral blood mononuclear cells (PBMCs), collected at new diagnosis, from a patient treated with antithyroid drugs. The chain links TRBV7-8 to TRBJ2-2; 8 bases map to TRBD2. As DNA, the CDR3 is TGTGCCAGCAGCTTAGTGATCGGGAGGGCTAGCGCCGGGGAGCTGTTTTTT. This codes for CASSLVIGRASAGELFF.